The sequence of this T cell receptor (beta chain) was determined in a study of blood T cell repertoires in COVID-19. Overall study context: COVID-19 samples from acute and convalescent phases originated in the United States, Italy and Spain. PBMCs, B-cell-depleted T cells, or T cells provided the cDNA or gDNA that made up the material.

There are 15 residues in the CDR3. The trim removed 7 bases at V and 4 bases at J, leaving 11 bases unmatched. Germline V lookup: CDR1 SNHLY, CDR2 FYNNEI. Per the original methods: By means of reference gene primer amplification, nucleated cell counts were estimated. Profiling relied on immunoSEQ multiplex PCR, and the TCRdb table lists in-frame clones only, not all of them. Clone size and V and J calls were adopted from that table, with D and trimming inferred from the DNA. The profile shows approximately 100,000 clones, approximately 84% of them singletons. The sequence derives from a woman aged 60-75 years with acute or convalescent COVID-19. Material for sequencing was peripheral blood. The chain uses TRBV2 and TRBJ1-2; 8 bases fit TRBD1. Written as DNA, the CDR3 is TGTGCCAGCATTTACGGACAGGGAGAAGCCTATGGCTACACCTTC. As protein: CASIYGQGEAYGYTF.